This TCR beta chain originates from a study of identical twins. General study points: The authors noted that invariant MAIT and iNKT cells could partly confound zero-insertion analyses.

The V segment lost 0 bases and the J segment 4 bases; nucleotides outside the gene matches: 8. Germline assignment: CDR1 DFQATT and CDR2 SNEGSKA (reference sequence). This CDR3 has 16 amino acids. All donors were healthy, and all were Caucasian. This clonotype was counted ten times or more. What it recognizes is unknown. Template switching supplied a universal primer site; unique molecular identifiers were carried on the cDNA. TCRdb redid the calling of the 5' RACE reads with MiXCR, one entry per CDR3 protein. The sample shows 1.5 million to 2 million distinct CDR3 sequences, around 33% of them seen only once.

This sequence joins TRBV20-1 and TRBJ2-7; TRBD2 matches 11 bases. The sequencing sample was made of cord blood. The source of this sequence is a newborn girl in good health. The CDR3 nucleotides read TGCAGTGCTAGAGATCCCACTAGCGGGAGTTCGTACGAGCAGTACTTC. Amino acids: CSARDPTSGSSYEQYF.